This entry features one TCR beta chain sequence. Via MiXCR, TCRdb re-called the 5' RACE reads, giving one row per CDR3 protein. The sample holds tens of thousands of distinct CDR3 sequences, about 14% seen once. These data are taken from a study of early T cells in non-severe SARS-CoV-2 infection. The sequenced sample was whole blood. The clonotype comes from an adult who was a healthcare worker with PCR-confirmed SARS-CoV-2 infection or an uninfected control (not recorded which).

The CDR3 spells CATSGRTGGNTEAFF. CDR3 sequence (DNA): TGTGCCACCAGTGGGAGAACAGGGGGTAACACTGAAGCTTTCTTT. The rearrangement joins TRBV24-1 to TRBJ1-1; 8 bases fit TRBD1. The J segment lost 2 bases and the V segment lost 5 bases, leaving 6 bases of the junction unmatched. CDR1 and CDR2 (germline): KGHDR, SFDVKD. The CDR3 contains 15 residues.